This TCR beta chain is drawn from a study of T cell changes during pregnancy in multiple sclerosis. Generated by immunoSEQ multiplex PCR, the TCRdb table keeps only in-frame clones and is missing some. Among some 43,000 clones listed, around 93% were seen once. The germline CDR1 and CDR2 sequences are MNHEY and SVGAGI. CDR3 length: 15 amino acids. Sequencing used CD8+ T cells from peripheral blood mononuclear cells, obtained in the third trimester of pregnancy. This clonotype was sampled from a female donor with multiple sclerosis, enrolled in a pregnancy study. The chain joins TRBV6-5 to TRBJ2-1, with 7 bases lining up with TRBD2. CDR3 region: CATMPGLGPGGEQFF. The CDR3 DNA reads as TGTGCGACAATGCCCGGACTAGGCCCGGGTGGTGAGCAGTTCTTC.